This is a list of T cell receptor beta chains from one sample in a study of blood T cell repertoires in COVID-19. Sequenced by immunoSEQ multiplex PCR; TCRdb stores in-frame clones only, minus some. The sample yields about 20,000 clones, approximately 90% seen once. The source material was peripheral blood. These receptor sequences come from a man aged 45-60 years with active COVID-19. CDR3s include the opening cysteine and the closing phenylalanine or tryptophan.

V	J	CDR3
TRBV6-5	TRBJ2-5	CASRVGGKKETQYF
TRBV5-1	TRBJ1-1	CASSYRGRSNTEAFF
TRBV9	TRBJ2-1	CASSVGGVLVNEQFF
TRBV11-2	TRBJ2-2	CASSYGSGGERDTGELFF
TRBV7-9	TRBJ2-4	CASSFSYKNIQYF
TRBV2	TRBJ1-4	CASSAKGAGEKLFF
TRBV5-4	TRBJ1-4	CASSLSAGEEKLFF
TRBV18	TRBJ2-1	CASSPGLEETGVFF
TRBV3-1/TRBV3-2	TRBJ1-1	CASSHVLSVRGPVGGRTEAFF
TRBV21-1	TRBJ2-5	CASSKLENRSGTGLRWTQYF
TRBV7-6	TRBJ2-3	CASSRDSLLSTDTQYF
TRBV21-1	TRBJ2-7	CASSKPQGRYEQYF
TRBV6-5	TRBJ2-1	CASRGGGLPWDEQFF
TRBV3-1/TRBV3-2	TRBJ1-1	CASSNQSTVSPEAFF
TRBV5-1	TRBJ2-1	CASSLALRGYNEQFF
TRBV11-2	TRBJ2-3	CASSLSRGTTDTQYF
TRBV6-1	TRBJ2-7	CASSEVTANSYEQYF
TRBV21-1	TRBJ2-5	CASSKSSVGETQYF
TRBV6-6	TRBJ1-5	CASSPIQGRVGQPQHF
TRBV15	TRBJ2-5	CATSRDRREETQYF
TRBV25-1	TRBJ1-2	CASSESEGYGYTF
TRBV30	TRBJ2-7	CAWSVQGGQGLSEQYF
TRBV2	TRBJ2-1	CASSQRGGGEEQFF
TRBV11-2	TRBJ2-1	CASSVSSGVYNEQFF
TRBV5-4	TRBJ2-3	CASSLRRGAPSTDTQYF
TRBV6-4	TRBJ2-2	CASSDSARGDTGELFF
TRBV19	TRBJ1-4	CASSPRGGTNEKLFF
TRBV6-1	TRBJ1-2	CASRPQGLAYGYTF
TRBV2	TRBJ1-1	CAGGGSPLNTEAFF
TRBV3-1/TRBV3-2	TRBJ2-5	CASSPAGEMETQYF
TRBV23-1	TRBJ1-1	CASMRDEAFF
TRBV2	TRBJ2-3	CASSERGAITDTQYF
TRBV7-9	TRBJ2-1	CASSFGQGVGNEQFF
TRBV7-9	TRBJ1-1	CASSLAGRHGNTEAFF
TRBV5-1	TRBJ1-4	CASTEGGASEKLFF
TRBV4-1	TRBJ2-7	CASSQEAAGRDEQYF
TRBV9	TRBJ2-5	CASSVESGRGETQYF
TRBV27	TRBJ1-2	CASSLRTGGADGYTF
TRBV7-8	TRBJ2-1	CASIFGRQGSYNEQFF
TRBV7-9	TRBJ2-5	CASSFGSGSSETQYF
TRBV11-3	TRBJ2-5	CASSPGRGQMEETQYF
TRBV14	TRBJ1-2	CASSHAGYALYGYTF
TRBV7-9	TRBJ1-4	CASSSTGLEEKLFF
TRBV5-1	TRBJ2-3	CASSFGQDTDTQYF
TRBV5-6	TRBJ1-3	CASSRTGKYGNTIYF
TRBV6-2/TRBV6-3	TRBJ2-1	CASSYSALAGGLPSYNEQFF
TRBV7-7	TRBJ1-5	CASSCDRGSYSNQPQHF
TRBV6-5	TRBJ1-2	CASTVRDAQYGYTF
TRBV6-5	TRBJ1-5	CASRLDSSDQPQHF
TRBV9	TRBJ1-3	CASSPGRISGNTIYF
TRBV29-1	TRBJ1-1	CSVVQNTEAFF
TRBV5-1	TRBJ2-3	CASSLEGGPPDTQYF